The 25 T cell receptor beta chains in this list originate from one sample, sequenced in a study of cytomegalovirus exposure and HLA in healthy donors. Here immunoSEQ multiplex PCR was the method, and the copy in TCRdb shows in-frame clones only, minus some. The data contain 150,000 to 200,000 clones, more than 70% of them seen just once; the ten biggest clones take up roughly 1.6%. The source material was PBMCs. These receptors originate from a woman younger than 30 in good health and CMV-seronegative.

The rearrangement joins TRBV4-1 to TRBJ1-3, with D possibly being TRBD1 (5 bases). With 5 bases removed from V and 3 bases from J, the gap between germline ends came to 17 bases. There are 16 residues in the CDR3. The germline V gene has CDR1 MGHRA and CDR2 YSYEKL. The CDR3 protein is CASSSLGGSFGNTIYF. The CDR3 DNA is TGCGCCAGCAGCTCCCTCGGGGGAAGCTTTGGAAACACCATATATTTT.

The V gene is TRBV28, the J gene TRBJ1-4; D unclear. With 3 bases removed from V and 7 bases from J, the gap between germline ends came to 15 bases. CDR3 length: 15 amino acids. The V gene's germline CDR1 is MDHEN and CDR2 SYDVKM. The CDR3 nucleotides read TGTGCCAGCAGTTTTATATCGAGTGGTTCTGAAAAACTGTTTTTT. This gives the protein CASSFISSGSEKLFF. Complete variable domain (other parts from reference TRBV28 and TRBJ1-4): DVKVTQSSRYLVKRTGEKVFLECVQDMDHENMFWYRQDPGLGLRLIYFSYDVKMKEKGDIPEGYSVSREKKERFSLILESASTNQTSMYLCASSFISSGSEKLFFGSGTQLSVL.

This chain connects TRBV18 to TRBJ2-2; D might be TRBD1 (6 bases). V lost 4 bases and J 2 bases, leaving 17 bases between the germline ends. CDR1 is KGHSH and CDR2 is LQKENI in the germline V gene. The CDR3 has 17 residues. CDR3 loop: CASSLLRQGSNTGELFF. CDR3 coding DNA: TGTGCCAGCTCACTCCTCCGCCAGGGGAGCAACACCGGGGAGCTGTTTTTT.

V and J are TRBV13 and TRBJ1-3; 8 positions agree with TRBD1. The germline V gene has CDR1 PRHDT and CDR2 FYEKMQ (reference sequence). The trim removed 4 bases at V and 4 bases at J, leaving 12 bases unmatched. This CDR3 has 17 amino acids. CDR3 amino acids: CASSSPTDRAAGNTIYF. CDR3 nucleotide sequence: TGTGCCAGCAGCTCCCCGACGGACAGGGCGGCGGGAAACACCATATATTTT. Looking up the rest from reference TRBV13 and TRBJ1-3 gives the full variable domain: AAGVIQSPRHLIKEKRETATLKCYPIPRHDTVYWYQQGPGQDPQFLISFYEKMQSDKGSIPDRFSAQQFSDYHSELNMSSLELGDSALYFCASSSPTDRAAGNTIYFGEGSWLTVV.

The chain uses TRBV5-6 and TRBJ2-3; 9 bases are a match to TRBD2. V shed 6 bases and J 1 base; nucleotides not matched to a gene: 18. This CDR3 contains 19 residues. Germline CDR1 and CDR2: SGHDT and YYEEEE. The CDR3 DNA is TGTGCCAGCAACCCTGCCTGGGCTAGCGGGATAGGAGGCACAGATACGCAGTATTTT. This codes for CASNPAWASGIGGTDTQYF.

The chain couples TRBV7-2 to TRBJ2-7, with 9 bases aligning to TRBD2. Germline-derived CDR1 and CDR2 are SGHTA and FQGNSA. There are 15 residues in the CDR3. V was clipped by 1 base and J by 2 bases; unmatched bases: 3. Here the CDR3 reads CASSLEAGGPYEQYF. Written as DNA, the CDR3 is TGTGCCAGCAGCTTAGAAGCGGGGGGACCCTACGAGCAGTACTTC. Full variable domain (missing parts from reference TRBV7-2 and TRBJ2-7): GAGVSQSPSNKVTEKGKDVELRCDPISGHTALYWYRQSLGQGLEFLIYFQGNSAPDKSGLPSDRFSAERTGGSVSTLTIQRTQQEDSAVYLCASSLEAGGPYEQYFGPGTRLTVT.

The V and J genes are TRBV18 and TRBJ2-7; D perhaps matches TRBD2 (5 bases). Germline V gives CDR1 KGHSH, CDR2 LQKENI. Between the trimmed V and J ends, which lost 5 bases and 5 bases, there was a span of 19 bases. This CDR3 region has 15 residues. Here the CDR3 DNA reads TGTGCCAGCTCAGCCTTTACCCGGGGAGCCGACGAGCAGTACTTC. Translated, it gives CASSAFTRGADEQYF.

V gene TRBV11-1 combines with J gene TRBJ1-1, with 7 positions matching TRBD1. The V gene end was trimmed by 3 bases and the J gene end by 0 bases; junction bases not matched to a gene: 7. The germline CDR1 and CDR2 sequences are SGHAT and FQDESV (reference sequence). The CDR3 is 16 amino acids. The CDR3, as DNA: TGTGCCAGCAGCTTTTCGACAGGGTCACTGAACACTGAAGCTTTCTTT. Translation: CASSFSTGSLNTEAFF.

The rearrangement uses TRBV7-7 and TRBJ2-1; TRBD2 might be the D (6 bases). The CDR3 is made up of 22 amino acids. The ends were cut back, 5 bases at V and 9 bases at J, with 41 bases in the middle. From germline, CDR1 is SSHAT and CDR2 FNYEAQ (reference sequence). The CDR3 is CASSLFREYRDWEVGRPGEQFF. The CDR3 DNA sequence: TGTGCCAGCAGCCTATTTAGAGAATACCGGGACTGGGAGGTCGGACGTCCCGGTGAGCAGTTCTTC.

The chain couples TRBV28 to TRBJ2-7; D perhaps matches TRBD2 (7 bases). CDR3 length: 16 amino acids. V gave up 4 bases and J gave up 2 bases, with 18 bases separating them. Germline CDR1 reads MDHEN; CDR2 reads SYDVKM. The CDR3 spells CASSYLFGGQAYEQYF. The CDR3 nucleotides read TGTGCCAGCAGTTACCTCTTCGGGGGGCAGGCCTACGAGCAGTACTTC.

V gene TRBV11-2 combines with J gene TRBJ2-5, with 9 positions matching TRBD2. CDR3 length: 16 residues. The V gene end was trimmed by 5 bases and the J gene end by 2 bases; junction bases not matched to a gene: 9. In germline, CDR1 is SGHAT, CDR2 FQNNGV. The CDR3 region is CASSPRATSGQETQYF. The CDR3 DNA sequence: TGTGCCAGCAGCCCTAGGGCAACTAGCGGGCAAGAGACCCAGTACTTC.

CDR3 protein: CASSPGTGGNYGYTF. In nucleotides, the CDR3 is TGTGCCAGTAGTCCTGGGACAGGGGGTAACTATGGCTACACCTTC. The V and J genes are TRBV19 and TRBJ1-2, with 11 nucleotides matching TRBD1. Germline V gene lookup returns CDR1 LNHDA and CDR2 SQIVND (reference sequence). CDR3 size: 15 residues. The junction had 3 bases not matched to a gene; V was cut back by 5 bases and J by 1 base.

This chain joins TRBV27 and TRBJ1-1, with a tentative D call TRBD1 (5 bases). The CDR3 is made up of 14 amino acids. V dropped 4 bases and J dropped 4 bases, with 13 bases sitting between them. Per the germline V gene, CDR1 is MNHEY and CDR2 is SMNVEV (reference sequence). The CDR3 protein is CASSWGGLGTEAFF. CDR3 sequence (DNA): TGTGCCAGCAGTTGGGGGGGGTTGGGCACTGAAGCTTTCTTT.

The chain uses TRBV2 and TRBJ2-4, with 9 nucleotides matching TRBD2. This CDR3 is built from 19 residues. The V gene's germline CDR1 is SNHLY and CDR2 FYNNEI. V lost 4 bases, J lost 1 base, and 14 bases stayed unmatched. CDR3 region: CASSAVIAGVGWAKNIQYF. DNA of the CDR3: TGTGCCAGCAGTGCCGTTATAGCGGGAGTAGGGTGGGCCAAAAACATTCAGTACTTC.

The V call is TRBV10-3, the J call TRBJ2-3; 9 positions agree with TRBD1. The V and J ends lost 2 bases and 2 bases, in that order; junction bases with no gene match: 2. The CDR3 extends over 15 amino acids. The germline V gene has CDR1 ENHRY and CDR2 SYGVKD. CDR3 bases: TGTGCCATCAGTGAGGGGGACAGGGTCACAGATACGCAGTATTTT. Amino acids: CAISEGDRVTDTQYF.

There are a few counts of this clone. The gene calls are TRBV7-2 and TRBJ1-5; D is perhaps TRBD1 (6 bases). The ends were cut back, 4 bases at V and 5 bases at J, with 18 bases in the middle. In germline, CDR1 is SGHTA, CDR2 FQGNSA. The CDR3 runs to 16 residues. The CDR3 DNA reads TGTGCCAGCAGCTCACGCTACGGACAGACAGATCAGCCCCAGCATTTT. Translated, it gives CASSSRYGQTDQPQHF.

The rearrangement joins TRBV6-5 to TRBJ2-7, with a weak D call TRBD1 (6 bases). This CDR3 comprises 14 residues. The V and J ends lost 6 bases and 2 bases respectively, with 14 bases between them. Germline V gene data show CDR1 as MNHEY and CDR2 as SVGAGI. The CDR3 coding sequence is TGTGCCAGCAGAGGCCACAGGGCCCCCTACGAGCAGTACTTC. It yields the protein CASRGHRAPYEQYF.

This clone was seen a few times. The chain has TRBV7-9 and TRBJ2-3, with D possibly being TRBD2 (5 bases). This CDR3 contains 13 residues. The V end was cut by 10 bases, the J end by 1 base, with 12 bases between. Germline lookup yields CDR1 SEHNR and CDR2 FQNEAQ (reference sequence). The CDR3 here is CAKTLEGTDTQYF. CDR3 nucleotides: TGTGCCAAGACGCTGGAGGGCACAGATACGCAGTATTTT.

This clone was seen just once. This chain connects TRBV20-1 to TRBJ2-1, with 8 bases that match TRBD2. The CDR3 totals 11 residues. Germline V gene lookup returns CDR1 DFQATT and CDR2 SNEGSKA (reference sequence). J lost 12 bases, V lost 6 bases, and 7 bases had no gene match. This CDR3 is CSASGLAGQFF. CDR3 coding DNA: TGCAGTGCCTCTGGCCTAGCGGGGCAGTTCTTC.

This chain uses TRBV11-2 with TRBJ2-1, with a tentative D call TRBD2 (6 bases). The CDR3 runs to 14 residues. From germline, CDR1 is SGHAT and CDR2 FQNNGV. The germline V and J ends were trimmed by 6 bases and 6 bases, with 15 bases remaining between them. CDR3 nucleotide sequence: TGTGCCAGCAGGTATGCGCGGGGCGCCAATGAGCAGTTCTTC. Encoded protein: CASRYARGANEQFF.

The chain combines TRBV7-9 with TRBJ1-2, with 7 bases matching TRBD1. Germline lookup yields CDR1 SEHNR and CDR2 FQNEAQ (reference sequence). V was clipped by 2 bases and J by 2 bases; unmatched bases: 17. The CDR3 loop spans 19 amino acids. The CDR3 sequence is CASSLTGQDFGTANYGYTF. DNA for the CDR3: TGTGCCAGCAGCTTAACCGGACAGGACTTCGGGACAGCCAACTATGGCTACACCTTC. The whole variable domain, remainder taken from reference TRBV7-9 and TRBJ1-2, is DTGVSQNPRHKITKRGQNVTFRCDPISEHNRLYWYRQTLGQGPEFLTYFQNEAQLEKSRLLSDRFSAERPKGSFSTLEIQRTEQGDSAMYLCASSLTGQDFGTANYGYTFGSGTRLTVV.

CDR3 residues: CASSQAGLPGPGSSYNEQFF. In nucleotides, the CDR3 is TGCGCCAGCAGCCAAGCGGGACTCCCGGGACCGGGGAGCTCCTACAATGAGCAGTTCTTC. V is TRBV4-1 and J is TRBJ2-1, with D possibly TRBD2 on 6 matching bases. The CDR3 length is 20 residues. V was pared by 1 base and J by 0 bases, with 22 bases between. Germline V gives CDR1 MGHRA, CDR2 YSYEKL.

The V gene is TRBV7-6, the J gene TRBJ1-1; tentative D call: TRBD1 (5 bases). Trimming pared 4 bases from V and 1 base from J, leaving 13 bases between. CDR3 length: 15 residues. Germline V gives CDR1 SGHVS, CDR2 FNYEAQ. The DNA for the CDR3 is TGTGCCAGCAGCTCCTGGGACTCACGGAACACTGAAGCTTTCTTT. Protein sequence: CASSSWDSRNTEAFF. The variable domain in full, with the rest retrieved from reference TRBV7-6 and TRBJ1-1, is GAGVSQSPRYKVTKRGQDVALRCDPISGHVSLYWYRQALGQGPEFLTYFNYEAQQDKSGLPNDRFSAERPEGSISTLTIQRTEQRDSAMYRCASSSWDSRNTEAFFGQGTRLTVV.

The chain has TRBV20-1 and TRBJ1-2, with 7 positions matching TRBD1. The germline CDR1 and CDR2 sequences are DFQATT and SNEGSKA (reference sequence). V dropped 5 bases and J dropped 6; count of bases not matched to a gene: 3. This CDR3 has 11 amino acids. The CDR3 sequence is CSAGQGDGYTF. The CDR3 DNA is TGCAGTGCTGGGCAGGGGGATGGCTACACCTTC.

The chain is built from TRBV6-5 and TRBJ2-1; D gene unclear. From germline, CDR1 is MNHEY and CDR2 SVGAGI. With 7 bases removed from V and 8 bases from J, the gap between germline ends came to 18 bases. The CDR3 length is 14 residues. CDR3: CASNRATVFDEQFF. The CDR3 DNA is TGTGCCAGCAATAGAGCCACAGTATTCGATGAGCAGTTCTTC.